These T cell receptor beta chains were read from a single sample in a study of long-term antiretroviral therapy in people with HIV. TCRdb's table, derived via immunoSEQ multiplex PCR, lists solely in-frame clones and lacks some. The table records about 43,000 clones, 94% of them present only once. The sequences come from unsorted PBMCs, collected around 9.2 years after starting antiretroviral therapy. The receptors were gathered from a man in his thirties or forties with HIV. Both conserved end residues are part of each CDR3. The order of the fields is V gene, J gene, clone size, D gene, CDR3 DNA, CDR3 protein. A D gene is named only where the DNA matches it firmly. A row's size may be missing; if present it is once, few, many or a size class.

V: TRBV28
J: TRBJ2-7
size: .
D: .
DNA: TGTGCCAGCAGTCCCCTCCTCGGGCCCCCCGGGGACGAGCAGTACTTC
CDR3: CASSPLLGPPGDEQYF

V: TRBV6-1
J: TRBJ1-2
size: once
D: .
DNA: TGTGCCAGCAGTGAATTTGAGGTAGCCTATGGCTACACCTTC
CDR3: CASSEFEVAYGYTF

V: TRBV5-1
J: TRBJ2-2
size: .
D: .
DNA: TGCGCCAGCAGCTTGGGCGACACCGGGGAGCTGTTTTTT
CDR3: CASSLGDTGELFF

V: TRBV19
J: TRBJ1-2
size: .
D: TRBD1
DNA: TGTGCCAGTAGTCGGGACAGGGGCTTCTATGGCTACACCTTC
CDR3: CASSRDRGFYGYTF

V: TRBV6-5
J: TRBJ1-5
size: once
D: .
DNA: TGTGCCAGCAGTTACTTGTCGGTGAATCAGCCCCAGCATTTT
CDR3: CASSYLSVNQPQHF

V: TRBV15
J: TRBJ2-5
size: .
D: .
DNA: TGTGCCACCAGCACCCGGTACCAAGAGACCCAGTACTTC
CDR3: CATSTRYQETQYF

V: TRBV5-4
J: TRBJ2-1
size: .
D: .
DNA: TGTGCCAGCAGCTTGCTCATGGGAGATGAGCAGTTCTTC
CDR3: CASSLLMGDEQFF

V: TRBV30
J: TRBJ1-2
size: .
D: .
DNA: TGTGCCTGGAGTTCAGGTTTCGCCTATGGCTACACCTTC
CDR3: CAWSSGFAYGYTF

V: TRBV18
J: TRBJ1-3
size: .
D: TRBD1
DNA: TGTGCCAGCTCACCCACAGGGGAGGCTGGAAACACCATATATTTT
CDR3: CASSPTGEAGNTIYF

V: TRBV6-5
J: TRBJ1-3
size: .
D: TRBD1
DNA: TGTGCCAGCAGTTACTCGACAGGGGGCATCTTGAACACCATATATTTT
CDR3: CASSYSTGGILNTIYF

V: TRBV5-4
J: TRBJ2-1
size: once
D: TRBD1
DNA: TGTGCCAGCAGCTGGGGACAGGGGGACCCCAATGAGCAGTTCTTC
CDR3: CASSWGQGDPNEQFF

V: TRBV7-6
J: TRBJ2-7
size: .
D: TRBD2
DNA: TGTGCCAGCAGCTTAGGCTGGGAAAAAGCGGGGAGCTCCTACGAGCAGTACTTC
CDR3: CASSLGWEKAGSSYEQYF

V: TRBV9
J: TRBJ1-2
size: .
D: .
DNA: TGTGCCAGCAGCCCATCAGGGAACTATGGCTACACCTTC
CDR3: CASSPSGNYGYTF

V: TRBV6-5
J: TRBJ2-7
size: .
D: .
DNA: TGTGCCAGCAGTTACGGGGCACTACTCTCCTACGAGCAGTACTTC
CDR3: CASSYGALLSYEQYF

V: TRBV5-1
J: TRBJ2-3
size: .
D: TRBD1
DNA: TGCGCCAGCAGCTTTGGGACAGGGGAAACAGATACGCAGTATTTT
CDR3: CASSFGTGETDTQYF

V: TRBV28
J: TRBJ1-5
size: .
D: .
DNA: TGTGCCAGCAGTTTAACGGCGCAGGTGGAGAGCCAGCATTTT
CDR3: CASSLTAQVESQHF

V: TRBV9
J: TRBJ2-1
size: .
D: .
DNA: TGTGCCAGCAGCGACCTTAGGGGCCGGCAGTTCTTC
CDR3: CASSDLRGRQFF

V: TRBV2
J: TRBJ1-1
size: .
D: .
DNA: TGTGCCAGCAGCAACGAGAGGGGCGGTACTGAAGCTTTCTTT
CDR3: CASSNERGGTEAFF

V: TRBV25-1
J: TRBJ1-2
size: .
D: .
DNA: TGTGCCAGCTCAAATCAGGGACGGACGGGCTACACCTTC
CDR3: CASSNQGRTGYTF

V: TRBV28
J: TRBJ2-3
size: once
D: .
DNA: TGTGCCAGCAGTTTTTGGGCGGGGAGAGAAATTAGCACAGATACGCAGTATTTT
CDR3: CASSFWAGREISTDTQYF

V: TRBV6-5
J: TRBJ1-1
size: few
D: .
DNA: TGTGCCAGCAGTTACGGAGGGTCATACACTGAAGCTTTCTTT
CDR3: CASSYGGSYTEAFF

V: TRBV10-2
J: TRBJ1-5
size: .
D: .
DNA: TGCGCCAACAACACCCCGGGATATTGTAGCAATCAGCCCCAGCATTTT
CDR3: CANNTPGYCSNQPQHF

V: TRBV28
J: TRBJ1-3
size: .
D: .
DNA: TGTGCCAGCAGTCCCGGGACAACCTCCTACTCTGGAAACACCATATATTTT
CDR3: CASSPGTTSYSGNTIYF

V: TRBV4-1
J: TRBJ2-7
size: .
D: .
DNA: TGCGCCAGCAGCCTCCGGCCCCCGGGGTTCAGAGGGGACGAGCAGTACTTC
CDR3: CASSLRPPGFRGDEQYF

V: TRBV7-9
J: TRBJ1-6
size: .
D: TRBD1
DNA: TGTGCCAGCACCTCGGGACAGGGGGCTTCACCCCTCCACTTT
CDR3: CASTSGQGASPLHF

V: TRBV5-1
J: TRBJ2-3
size: .
D: TRBD1
DNA: TGCGCCAGCAAACCGCCCGGGACAGGGCCTGTAGATACGCAGTATTTT
CDR3: CASKPPGTGPVDTQYF

V: TRBV7-3
J: TRBJ1-1
size: once
D: .
DNA: TGTGCCAGCAGTGGCGGAGGGAACACTGAAGCTTTCTTT
CDR3: CASSGGGNTEAFF

V: TRBV5-1
J: TRBJ1-1
size: .
D: TRBD1
DNA: TGCGCCAGCAGCTTGGCCGGGACAGGGGGCTTGAACACTGAAGCTTTCTTT
CDR3: CASSLAGTGGLNTEAFF

V: TRBV19
J: TRBJ2-7
size: once
D: TRBD1
DNA: TGTGCCAGTAGTATCTGGGCAGGGGGCAACGAGCAGTACTTC
CDR3: CASSIWAGGNEQYF

V: TRBV2
J: TRBJ1-6
size: once
D: .
DNA: TGTGCCAGCAGTGAAGGGACAGATTTTTTAGCGGGCCACTTT
CDR3: CASSEGTDFLAGHF

V: TRBV2
J: TRBJ2-7
size: .
D: .
DNA: TGTGCCAGCAGTGGGCCTTTCGCGGGGCAGTACTTC
CDR3: CASSGPFAGQYF

V: TRBV27
J: TRBJ1-1
size: .
D: .
DNA: TGTGCCAGCAGTTTCGCAGGGGCGAGCACTGAAGCTTTCTTT
CDR3: CASSFAGASTEAFF

V: TRBV7-6
J: TRBJ2-5
size: .
D: TRBD2
DNA: TGTGCCAGCACCCCCCGGGGGGAGCCCCAAGAGACCCAGTACTTC
CDR3: CASTPRGEPQETQYF

V: TRBV15
J: TRBJ1-5
size: .
D: .
DNA: TGTGCCACCAGCGGGGCAAAAAATCAGCCCCAGCATTTT
CDR3: CATSGAKNQPQHF

V: TRBV27
J: TRBJ1-6
size: .
D: .
DNA: TGTGCCAGCAGTTTAGGGGTGGAATCACCCCTCCACTTT
CDR3: CASSLGVESPLHF

V: TRBV6-1
J: TRBJ1-6
size: few
D: TRBD1
DNA: TGTGCCAGCAGTGATGAGGGGGCTTATTCACCCCTCCACTTT
CDR3: CASSDEGAYSPLHF